This TCR beta chain was identified during a study of graft-versus-host responses after intestinal transplantation (dated by TCRdb to 2020 to 2022). Broadly, across the study: Multivisceral, liver-intestinal, or isolated intestinal transplants were received by the recipients. Anti-thymocyte globulin induction was given to all recipients, followed by maintenance tacrolimus and steroids for around three years. After intestinal transplantation, graft-versus-host and host-versus-graft alloreactive T cell clones were followed in the graft, circulation and bone marrow using bulk TCR-beta CDR3 sequencing. To identify alloreactive clones, pre-transplant mixed lymphocyte reaction products were sequenced and then compared with unstimulated pre-transplant donor and recipient T cells. The cohort enrolled about two dozen intestinal transplant recipients including one retransplant, and 3 patients lacking pretransplant specimens were excluded. A peak of at least 4% donor T cells among recipient peripheral blood mononuclear cells was the definition used for donor T cell macrochimerism. Samples from three later patients were sequenced in-house on an Illumina MiSeq with MiXCR processing rather than by the commercial service.

The library was made by the immunoSEQ multiplex PCR assay. In most patients, genomic DNA was isolated using the Qiagen DNeasy Blood and Tissue Kit and sent frozen to Adaptive Biotechnologies for TCR sequencing. For most patients, high-throughput TCR-beta CDR3 sequencing of genomic DNA was performed by Adaptive Biotechnologies. From the authors' description of their analysis: TCR sequencing data for around 20 patients were retrieved from Adaptive's ImmunoSEQ software; three other patients were processed with MiXCR and VDJtools. CD4 versus CD8 sorting errors were corrected by removing sequences found in both subsets at a frequency ratio below 5:1. CDR3 nucleotide sequences shared between donor and recipient were removed because the origin of such sequences could not be assigned. To count as alloreactive, a clone needed at least 2-fold expansion over unstimulated cells and a minimum CFSE-low frequency of 0.002% (template counts) or 0.001% (read counts). Clones detected in sequenced pre-transplant spleen, lymph node, or MLR CFSE-low populations of the donor or recipient were defined as mappable. Cumulative frequency of alloreactive clones was calculated as a percentage of all sequences weighted by copy number. TCRdb provides this immuneACCESS table in a form limited to in-frame rearrangements. Some clones are lacking; in checked studies, under half of them reflect an unresolved V gene, and why the rest are absent is not known. V and J calls and clone size are those listed in that table; D and trimming were worked out from the DNA. This sample is represented by some 85,000 clones; around 90% of them were singletons. Of the sample, roughly 0.44% is held by the ten largest clones.

General conclusions and limits of the study: The relatively low number and heterogeneity of intestinal transplant patients limited the conclusions. GvH clones were found in recipient bone marrow, and some of the GvH clones appeared earlier in ileal mucosa or blood, which is consistent with an intestinal mucosal origin. Early after transplant, peak levels of circulating GvH clones were associated with declines in HvG clones. In patients with donor T cell macrochimerism, the allografts had high GvH to HvG T cell clonal ratios.

Comments on this clone: Its antigen remains unidentified. No qualities accompany the bases; no much larger clone lies one base away.

The sample's time point label is to be understood as: cells obtained before transplantation from donor or recipient. CD3+CD4+ and CD3+CD8+ populations were FACS-sorted from unstimulated pre-transplant donor and recipient cells taken from spleen or lymph nodes. CDR1 is given as SEHNR and CDR2 as FQNEAQ, both from the germline V gene (reference sequence). Trimming takes 3 bases off V and 9 bases off J; junction bases not matched to a gene: 7. The CDR3, cysteine through phenylalanine, is 15 amino acids long. The sequence is cut down to CDR3 DNA, 45 bases in frame from base 1. The receptor was isolated from a human donor who was the organ donor for an intestinal transplant. The chain couples TRBV7-9 to TRBJ2-1; a stretch of 11 junction bases matches TRBD2. Material: unstimulated CD8+ T cells sorted from spleen or lymph node cells, obtained before transplant. The nucleotide sequence reads TGTGCCAGCAGCTTTCTAGCGGGGGGTGGGGGTGAGCAGTTCTTC. Translation gives CASSFLAGGGGEQFF.